This T cell receptor (beta chain) was sequenced in a study of T-cell reconstitution after alpha-beta-depleted transplantation in children. In its sample, this clonotype was seen many times. What it binds is not known. CDR1 SQVTM and CDR2 ANQGSEA come from the germline V gene. The CDR3 length is 13 residues. V lost 8 bases to trimming and J lost 5 bases, with 18 bases between them. Whole-study findings and limits: T-cell counts and diversity were attributed mostly to newly produced T cells one year after transplant. Two months or so post-transplant, alpha-beta T cells reportedly derived from several hundred expanded graft clones. Elevated TCRbeta diversity at day 60 was traced, in some patients, to surviving recipient T cells and thymic progenitors.

Unique molecular identifiers were used to barcode this TCRbeta library. Via MiXCR, TCRdb re-called the PCR reads, giving one row per CDR3 protein. The sample includes fewer than 20,000 distinct CDR3 sequences, over 5% of them seen just once. This chain connects TRBV29-1 to TRBJ1-1; possibly TRBD1 for D (5 bases). Sample: PBMCs, taken before TCRalphabeta/CD19-depleted stem cell transplant. This receptor was taken from a boy aged 10-17 years with acute lymphoblastic leukemia, due to receive a stem cell transplant. CDR3 DNA sequence: TGCAGCCCCGTGCGGGGCGCTGCGACTGAAGCTTTCTTT. Amino acid sequence: CSPVRGAATEAFF.